What follows are 21 T cell receptor beta chains derived from one specimen sequenced in a study of CD8 T cells in ankylosing spondylitis. TCRdb redid the calling of the 5' RACE reads with MiXCR, one entry per CDR3 protein. The table lists 250,000 or so distinct CDR3 sequences, approximately 24% of them singletons. Input material: blood, either unsorted or a sorted T cell fraction (not recorded which). These receptors were obtained from a male donor with ankylosing spondylitis or in good health (not recorded which).

This clonotype was counted a few times. The chain has TRBV10-1 and TRBJ2-3; no clear D gene. V was pared by 6 bases and J by 2 bases, with 12 bases between. The germline V gene encodes CDR1 WNHNN and CDR2 SYGVQD (reference sequence). This CDR3 is built from 14 residues. The CDR3 spells CASSRTTTTDTQYF. In nucleotides, the CDR3 is TGCGCCAGCAGCAGAACGACAACCACAGATACGCAGTATTTT.

This clonotype was counted many times. The chain joins TRBV4-2 to TRBJ2-1; 12 bases map to TRBD2. Germline V lookup: CDR1 LGHNA, CDR2 YNFKEQ. V lost 5 bases, J lost 2 bases, and 4 bases stayed unmatched. CDR3 length: 16 residues. The CDR3 DNA reads TGTGCCAGCAGCTCCCGGACTAGCGGGGCCTACAATGAGCAGTTCTTC. Translated: CASSSRTSGAYNEQFF.

This clonotype was counted ten times or more. The genes are TRBV5-1 and TRBJ1-5; no definite D call. Germline CDR1 SGHRS, CDR2 YFSETQ. V was pared by 0 bases and J by 8 bases, with 9 bases between. This CDR3 has 13 amino acids. CDR3 region: CASSLDGYKPQHF. The CDR3, as DNA: TGCGCCAGCAGCTTGGACGGGTATAAGCCCCAGCATTTT.

The rearrangement links TRBV7-8 to TRBJ2-7; D tentatively reads TRBD1 or TRBD2 (5 bases each). CDR3 length equals 15 residues. Germline lookup yields CDR1 SGHVS and CDR2 FQNEAQ. V was trimmed by 1 base and J by 3 bases, leaving 13 bases between them. CDR3 nucleotides: TGTGCCAGCAGCTTAGGGGGCTCCGGGATCTACGAGCAGTACTTC. Translated: CASSLGGSGIYEQYF. The entire variable domain, with the rest obtained from reference TRBV7-8 and TRBJ2-7, is as follows: GAGVSQSPRYKVAKRGQDVALRCDPISGHVSLFWYQQALGQGPEFLTYFQNEAQLDKSGLPSDRFFAERPEGSVSTLKIQRTQQEDSAVYLCASSLGGSGIYEQYFGPGTRLTVT.

V gene TRBV4-2 combines with J gene TRBJ2-3; 11 bases match TRBD2. After removal of 1 base from V and 6 bases from J, the junction contained 3 bases not matched to a gene. Germline CDR1 is LGHNA and CDR2 is YNFKEQ. There are 15 residues in the CDR3. DNA of the CDR3: TGTGCCAGCAGCCAAGGCCCTAGCGGGGGGGATACGCAGTATTTT. It is translated as CASSQGPSGGDTQYF.

At least ten counts were recorded for this clonotype. This rearrangement joins TRBV12-3 or TRBV12-4 to TRBJ2-1; D possibly uses TRBD1 or TRBD2 (5 bases each). The CDR3 is 13 amino acids. Trimming left V 3 bases short and J 8 bases short, with 11 bases between. In nucleotides, the CDR3 is TGTGCCAGCAGTTTGGGGGACGAGGATGAGCAGTTCTTC. It yields the protein CASSLGDEDEQFF.

This clonotype was detected ten times or more. The chain carries TRBV20-1 and TRBJ2-5, with a possible D match to TRBD2 (5 bases). The germline CDR1 and CDR2 sequences are DFQATT and SNEGSKA (reference sequence). The CDR3 loop spans 14 amino acids. V was clipped by 0 bases and J by 4 bases, with 12 bases between them. The CDR3 DNA is TGCAGTGCTAGAGAGGACGGCGGAGGAGAGACCCAGTACTTC. Translating gives CSAREDGGGETQYF.

J is TRBJ2-7 and V is TRBV20-1, with D perhaps assigned TRBD1 or TRBD2 (5 bases each). Germline CDR1 DFQATT, CDR2 SNEGSKA (reference sequence). This CDR3 is built from 14 residues. Trimming left V 1 base short and J 0 bases short, with 10 bases between. The CDR3 DNA sequence: TGCAGTGCTAGAGTTGAGGGGCACTCCTACGAGCAGTACTTC. Its translation: CSARVEGHSYEQYF.

This clonotype was seen many times. V and J are TRBV11-2 and TRBJ1-2; maybe TRBD1 (5 bases). V lost 1 base and J 8 bases, leaving 11 bases between the germline ends. This CDR3 comprises 13 residues. Germline CDR1 SGHAT, CDR2 FQNNGV. The CDR3 nucleotides are TGTGCCAGCAGCTTAGTATGGGGGTCCGGCTACACCTTC. Its protein product is CASSLVWGSGYTF.

This clonotype was observed a handful of times. This chain links TRBV10-3 with TRBJ2-7; D tentatively fits TRBD1 or TRBD2 (5 bases each). Trimming removed 8 bases at V and 2 bases at J, with 16 bases between. Germline CDR1 ENHRY, CDR2 SYGVKD. The length of the CDR3 is 14 residues. CDR3 bases: TGTGCCATCGGAGGAAGGACGGGACCCTACGAGCAGTACTTC. This sequence encodes CAIGGRTGPYEQYF.

The chain couples TRBV12-3 or TRBV12-4 to TRBJ1-4; TRBD1 might be the D (5 bases). The CDR3 contains 15 residues. V was clipped by 5 bases and J by 8 bases, with 18 bases between them. DNA of the CDR3: TGTGCCAGCAGTCGCCTGGGGGGGTCGGGGGAAAAACTGTTTTTT. Its translation is CASSRLGGSGEKLFF.

Many counts were recorded for this clonotype. The V call is TRBV3-1, the J call TRBJ2-7; 8 bases align to TRBD2. Germline CDR1 is LGHDT and CDR2 is YNNKEL (reference sequence). The CDR3 has 16 residues. Trimming removed 4 bases from V and 0 bases from J; junction bases left unmatched: 8. As DNA, the CDR3 is TGTGCCAGCAGCCCACGAGCGGGGGCAACCTCCTACGAGCAGTACTTC. The encoded protein is CASSPRAGATSYEQYF.

This clonotype was seen a handful of times. The rearrangement joins TRBV27 to TRBJ1-2, with 7 bases lining up with TRBD1. Trimming took 0 bases from V and 8 from J; bases not matched to a gene: 6. Germline assignment: CDR1 MNHEY and CDR2 SMNVEV (reference sequence). This CDR3 has 14 amino acids. The CDR3 region has the DNA TGTGCCAGCAGTTTATCGTGGGACAGCAACGGCTACACCTTC. Protein: CASSLSWDSNGYTF.

The CDR3 DNA reads TGTGCCAGCAGCCAAGTTGATCACGGGGTTGGCGGGGAGCTGTTTTTT. It encodes CASSQVDHGVGGELFF. The chain joins TRBV4-2 to TRBJ2-2; D may be TRBD2 (5 bases). Germline lookup yields CDR1 LGHNA and CDR2 YNFKEQ. This CDR3 contains 16 residues. V was clipped by 1 base and J by 7 bases, with 16 bases between them.

This clonotype was counted only a few times. J is TRBJ2-7 and V is TRBV12-3 or TRBV12-4, with D possibly matching TRBD1 (5 bases). The germline V and J ends were trimmed by 6 bases and 6 bases, with 15 bases remaining between them. CDR3 length equals 13 residues. This CDR3 is CASRYPGNVEQYF. The CDR3 DNA is TGTGCCAGCAGATATCCAGGGAATGTCGAGCAGTACTTC.

This clonotype was seen many times. The chain uses TRBV20-1 and TRBJ2-7; D gene unclear. The CDR3 spans 11 residues. Looked up from germline, CDR1 is DFQATT and CDR2 is SNEGSKA (reference sequence). Trimming took 3 bases from V and 6 from J, leaving 9 bases between them. Here the CDR3 DNA reads TGCAGTGCTAGGCTTGTAGTCGAGCAGTACTTC. Amino acids: CSARLVVEQYF.

This chain uses TRBV5-6 with TRBJ1-2; the D gene is possibly TRBD1 (6 bases). Germline V gives CDR1 SGHDT, CDR2 YYEEEE. V lost 4 bases and J lost 7, with 17 bases in between. The CDR3 covers 14 residues. The CDR3 nucleotides are TGTGCCAGCAGCCTAGGGGGGGGGTTCGCTGGCTACACCTTC. Translating it yields CASSLGGGFAGYTF.

The V call is TRBV20-1, the J call TRBJ1-2, with D maybe TRBD1 (5 bases). Germline V gives CDR1 DFQATT, CDR2 SNEGSKA (reference sequence). V was clipped by 4 bases and J by 11 bases, with 17 bases between them. The CDR3 is made up of 12 amino acids. CDR3 protein: CSANDGGEIYTF. The CDR3, as DNA: TGCAGTGCTAACGACGGGGGTGAGATATACACCTTC.

This clonotype has ten or more counts. The chain has TRBV12-3 or TRBV12-4 and TRBJ1-5; 7 nucleotides match TRBD1. V dropped 10 bases and J dropped 6; count of bases not matched to a gene: 9. The CDR3 extends over 13 amino acids. The CDR3 loop is CATGRGTGQPQHF. The CDR3 nucleotides read TGTGCCACCGGCAGGGGGACGGGTCAGCCCCAGCATTTT.

This rearrangement joins TRBV5-6 to TRBJ2-7; D gene uncertain. Germline V gives CDR1 SGHDT, CDR2 YYEEEE. V gave up 3 bases and J gave up 3 bases, with 13 bases separating them. The CDR3 consists of 14 residues. CDR3 coding DNA: TGTGCCAGCAGCTCCCCCCGAGACGGCTACGAGCAGTACTTC. Translating gives CASSSPRDGYEQYF.

The gene calls are TRBV21-1 and TRBJ2-1; the table's TRBD1 call for D was not verified on the DNA. TRBV21-1 is a pseudogene segment. This CDR3 has 12 amino acids. The DNA of the CDR3 is TGTGCCAGCCGGGACAGACGAAATGAGCAGTTCTTC. Its protein is CASRDRRNEQFF.